This TCR beta chain was captured by sequencing in a study of early T cells in non-severe SARS-CoV-2 infection. In the study overall: Chains from this unsorted whole-blood bulk RNA could not be paired.

This clonotype was detected many times. Germline V gene sequence: CDR1 SEHNR, CDR2 FQNEAQ (reference sequence). Trimming removed 5 bases from V and 3 bases from J, with 14 bases in between. CDR3 size: 15 residues. TCRdb processed the 5' RACE reads anew with MiXCR; each CDR3 protein has one entry. The data hold roughly 86,000 distinct CDR3 sequences, with about 6% observed a single time. J is TRBJ2-1 and V is TRBV7-9; possibly TRBD1 or TRBD2 for D (5 bases each). The receptor comes from an adult who was a healthcare worker with PCR-confirmed SARS-CoV-2 infection or an uninfected control (not recorded which). The sample consisted of whole blood. This CDR3 reads CASSKGDGHYNEQFF. CDR3 in DNA: TGTGCCAGCAGCAAAGGGGACGGCCACTACAATGAGCAGTTCTTC. Looking up the rest from reference TRBV7-9 and TRBJ2-1 gives the full variable domain: DTGVSQNPRHKITKRGQNVTFRCDPISEHNRLYWYRQTLGQGPEFLTYFQNEAQLEKSRLLSDRFSAERPKGSFSTLEIQRTEQGDSAMYLCASSKGDGHYNEQFFGPGTRLTVL.